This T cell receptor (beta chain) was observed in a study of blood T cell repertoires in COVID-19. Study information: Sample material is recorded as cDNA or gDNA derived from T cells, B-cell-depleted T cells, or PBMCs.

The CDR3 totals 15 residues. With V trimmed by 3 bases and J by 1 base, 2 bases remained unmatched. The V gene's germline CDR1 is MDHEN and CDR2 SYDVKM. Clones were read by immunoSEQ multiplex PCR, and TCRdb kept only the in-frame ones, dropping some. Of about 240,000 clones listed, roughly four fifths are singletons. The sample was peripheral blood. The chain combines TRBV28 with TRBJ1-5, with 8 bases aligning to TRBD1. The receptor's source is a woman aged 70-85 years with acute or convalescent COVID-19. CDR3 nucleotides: TGTGCCAGCAGTTTGACAGGGGCAAGCAATCAGCCCCAGCATTTT. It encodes CASSLTGASNQPQHF.